These T cell receptor beta chains were read from a single sample in a study of beta chain features in type 1 diabetes. Libraries were prepared by immunoSEQ multiplex PCR; TCRdb keeps only in-frame clonotypes and omits some of them. The sample includes 300,000 or so clones, more than 13% of them seen just once. The sequencing sample was made of naive CD4+ T cells from blood. Source of these receptors: a man aged 25-40 years with type 1 diabetes. The CDR3 runs from the conserved cysteine through the conserved F or W. The order of the fields is CDR3 protein, CDR3 DNA, J gene, V gene, CDR3 length, D gene, clone size. A D gene is named only where the DNA matches it firmly. Expanded clones get a size class; other rows say once, few or many, or leave the size out.

CDR3aa: CASSYGQNTEAFF
CDR3nt: TGTGCCAGCAGCTACGGACAGAACACTGAAGCTTTCTTT
j_gene: TRBJ1-1
v_gene: TRBV7-2
len: 13
d_gene: NA
abundance: NA

CDR3aa: CATALTGAYNEQFF
CDR3nt: TGTGCCACAGCTTTGACAGGAGCCTACAATGAGCAGTTCTTC
j_gene: TRBJ2-1
v_gene: TRBV19
len: 14
d_gene: NA
abundance: few

CDR3aa: CSYGGTGVTDTQYF
CDR3nt: TGCAGCTACGGCGGGACAGGGGTCACAGATACGCAGTATTTT
j_gene: TRBJ2-3
v_gene: TRBV29-1
len: 14
d_gene: TRBD1
abundance: NA

CDR3aa: CAWNSGGLAGERSYNEQFF
CDR3nt: TGTGCCTGGAATTCAGGGGGACTAGCGGGAGAAAGGTCCTACAATGAGCAGTTCTTC
j_gene: TRBJ2-1
v_gene: TRBV30
len: 19
d_gene: TRBD2
abundance: few

CDR3aa: CASSLSGYMNTEAFF
CDR3nt: TGCGCCAGCAGCTTGTCAGGGTACATGAACACTGAAGCTTTCTTT
j_gene: TRBJ1-1
v_gene: TRBV5-1
len: 15
d_gene: NA
abundance: few

CDR3aa: CASNRGRGMNTGELFF
CDR3nt: TGTGCCAGCAACAGGGGGCGCGGAATGAACACCGGGGAGCTGTTTTTT
j_gene: TRBJ2-2
v_gene: TRBV19
len: 16
d_gene: TRBD1
abundance: NA

CDR3aa: CASSLGSGAGANVLTF
CDR3nt: TGTGCCAGCAGCTTAGGGTCGGGAGCCGGGGCCAACGTCCTGACTTTC
j_gene: TRBJ2-6
v_gene: TRBV7-3
len: 16
d_gene: NA
abundance: NA

CDR3aa: CSAGQGVNTGELFF
CDR3nt: TGCAGCGCCGGACAGGGGGTGAACACCGGGGAGCTGTTTTTT
j_gene: TRBJ2-2
v_gene: TRBV29-1
len: 14
d_gene: TRBD1
abundance: NA

CDR3aa: CATSRDQQGWQGYTF
CDR3nt: TGTGCCACCAGCAGAGATCAACAGGGGTGGCAGGGCTACACCTTC
j_gene: TRBJ1-2
v_gene: TRBV15
len: 15
d_gene: TRBD1
abundance: few

CDR3aa: CASSFGQNTEAFF
CDR3nt: TGTGCCAGCAGCTTCGGACAGAACACTGAAGCTTTCTTT
j_gene: TRBJ1-1
v_gene: TRBV2
len: 13
d_gene: NA
abundance: NA

CDR3aa: CASSVGDRVNYGYTF
CDR3nt: TGTGCCAGCAGCGTAGGGGACAGAGTCAACTATGGCTACACCTTC
j_gene: TRBJ1-2
v_gene: TRBV9
len: 15
d_gene: TRBD1
abundance: NA

CDR3aa: CASRNTGGNEQFF
CDR3nt: TGTGCCAGCAGAAACACAGGGGGGAATGAGCAGTTCTTC
j_gene: TRBJ2-1
v_gene: TRBV28
len: 13
d_gene: TRBD1
abundance: few

CDR3aa: CASSLAAAGEADTQYF
CDR3nt: TGCGCCAGCAGCTTGGCAGCGGCGGGAGAGGCAGATACGCAGTATTTT
j_gene: TRBJ2-3
v_gene: TRBV5-1
len: 16
d_gene: TRBD2
abundance: once

CDR3aa: CASSLVNTF
CDR3nt: TGTGCCAGCAGCTTAGTAAACACCTTC
j_gene: TRBJ1-2
v_gene: TRBV7-9
len: 9
d_gene: NA
abundance: few

CDR3aa: CASRQLSNEQFF
CDR3nt: TGTGCCAGCAGGCAACTAAGTAATGAGCAGTTCTTC
j_gene: TRBJ2-1
v_gene: TRBV28
len: 12
d_gene: NA
abundance: NA

CDR3aa: CASSSDLDRGTEAFF
CDR3nt: TGTGCCAGCAGCAGCGATCTGGACAGGGGAACTGAAGCTTTCTTT
j_gene: TRBJ1-1
v_gene: TRBV28
len: 15
d_gene: TRBD1
abundance: few

CDR3aa: CASSVDRTGAYNEQFF
CDR3nt: TGTGCCAGCAGCGTAGACCGGACAGGGGCCTACAATGAGCAGTTCTTC
j_gene: TRBJ2-1
v_gene: TRBV9
len: 16
d_gene: TRBD1
abundance: NA

CDR3aa: CASSRGYNEQFF
CDR3nt: TGTGCCAGTAGCCGGGGGTACAATGAGCAGTTCTTC
j_gene: TRBJ2-1
v_gene: TRBV19
len: 12
d_gene: NA
abundance: few

CDR3aa: CASSVAARNTDTQYF
CDR3nt: TGTGCCAGCAGCGTAGCAGCAAGAAACACAGATACGCAGTATTTT
j_gene: TRBJ2-3
v_gene: TRBV27
len: 15
d_gene: NA
abundance: NA

CDR3aa: CAISDRGNYGYTF
CDR3nt: TGTGCCATCAGTGATCGGGGGAACTATGGCTACACCTTC
j_gene: TRBJ1-2
v_gene: TRBV10-3
len: 13
d_gene: NA
abundance: few

CDR3aa: CASSTGTSYNEQFF
CDR3nt: TGTGCCAGCTCGACCGGGACTAGTTACAATGAGCAGTTCTTC
j_gene: TRBJ2-1
v_gene: TRBV25-1
len: 14
d_gene: TRBD2
abundance: few

CDR3aa: CASSPDPSGRGTDTQYF
CDR3nt: TGTGCCAGCTCACCGGATCCTAGCGGGAGGGGCACAGATACGCAGTATTTT
j_gene: TRBJ2-3
v_gene: TRBV18
len: 17
d_gene: TRBD2
abundance: NA

CDR3aa: CASTVQGVGEQFF
CDR3nt: TGTGCCAGCACCGTACAGGGGGTCGGTGAGCAGTTCTTC
j_gene: TRBJ2-1
v_gene: TRBV7-9
len: 13
d_gene: TRBD1
abundance: NA

CDR3aa: CASSTQGKNTEAFF
CDR3nt: TGTGCCAGCAGCACACAGGGCAAGAACACTGAAGCTTTCTTT
j_gene: TRBJ1-1
v_gene: TRBV28
len: 14
d_gene: NA
abundance: few

CDR3aa: CASSQEGLAGAYNEQFF
CDR3nt: TGTGCCAGCAGCCAGGAGGGACTAGCGGGAGCCTACAATGAGCAGTTCTTC
j_gene: TRBJ2-1
v_gene: TRBV14
len: 17
d_gene: TRBD2
abundance: NA

CDR3aa: CASTAGGTVAGANVLTF
CDR3nt: TGTGCCAGCACCGCGGGCGGGACTGTGGCTGGGGCCAACGTCCTGACTTTC
j_gene: TRBJ2-6
v_gene: TRBV7-2
len: 17
d_gene: NA
abundance: few

CDR3aa: CASSSDRGSEKLFF
CDR3nt: TGCGCCAGCAGCTCGGACAGGGGAAGTGAAAAACTGTTTTTT
j_gene: TRBJ1-4
v_gene: TRBV5-1
len: 14
d_gene: TRBD1
abundance: NA

CDR3aa: CASSLRLAGVGETQYF
CDR3nt: TGCGCCAGCAGCTTGAGGCTAGCGGGAGTCGGAGAGACCCAGTACTTC
j_gene: TRBJ2-5
v_gene: TRBV5-1
len: 16
d_gene: TRBD2
abundance: NA

CDR3aa: CASSVTSTDTQYF
CDR3nt: TGTGCCAGCAGTGTCACAAGCACAGATACGCAGTATTTT
j_gene: TRBJ2-3
v_gene: TRBV2
len: 13
d_gene: NA
abundance: few

CDR3aa: CASSLTGQGIGTQYF
CDR3nt: TGTGCCAGCAGCTTAACGGGACAGGGGATAGGTACGCAGTATTTT
j_gene: TRBJ2-3
v_gene: TRBV7-3
len: 15
d_gene: TRBD1
abundance: few

CDR3aa: CASSLLQYEQYF
CDR3nt: TGTGCCAGCAGCTTACTACAGTACGAGCAGTACTTC
j_gene: TRBJ2-7
v_gene: TRBV7-8
len: 12
d_gene: NA
abundance: NA

CDR3aa: CASSVARPPTGRETQYF
CDR3nt: TGTGCCAGCAGCGTAGCGCGTCCCCCAACAGGGCGAGAGACCCAGTACTTC
j_gene: TRBJ2-5
v_gene: TRBV9
len: 17
d_gene: NA
abundance: NA

CDR3aa: CASRHTGFTAAGANVLTF
CDR3nt: TGTGCCAGCAGACATACAGGGTTTACTGCTGCTGGGGCCAACGTCCTGACTTTC
j_gene: TRBJ2-6
v_gene: TRBV5-6
len: 18
d_gene: NA
abundance: NA

CDR3aa: CASSTTWDRGGEQYF
CDR3nt: TGTGCCAGTAGTACCACTTGGGACAGGGGAGGCGAGCAGTACTTC
j_gene: TRBJ2-7
v_gene: TRBV19
len: 15
d_gene: TRBD1
abundance: NA

CDR3aa: CASSVGDRVYGYTF
CDR3nt: TGTGCCAGCAGCGTAGGTGACAGGGTGTATGGCTACACCTTC
j_gene: TRBJ1-2
v_gene: TRBV9
len: 14
d_gene: TRBD1
abundance: NA

CDR3aa: CASSQWDSQETQYF
CDR3nt: TGTGCCAGCAGTCAGTGGGACAGCCAAGAGACCCAGTACTTC
j_gene: TRBJ2-5
v_gene: TRBV2
len: 14
d_gene: TRBD1
abundance: few

CDR3aa: CASSVTSGTGTYEQYF
CDR3nt: TGTGCCAGCAGTGTTACTTCCGGGACTGGCACCTACGAGCAGTACTTC
j_gene: TRBJ2-7
v_gene: TRBV2
len: 16
d_gene: NA
abundance: few

CDR3aa: CASSQDQGNEKLFF
CDR3nt: TGTGCCAGCAGCCAAGATCAGGGGAATGAAAAACTGTTTTTT
j_gene: TRBJ1-4
v_gene: TRBV4-2
len: 14
d_gene: NA
abundance: few

CDR3aa: CASSTGLAGIYEQYF
CDR3nt: TGCGCCAGCAGCACCGGACTAGCGGGGATCTACGAGCAGTACTTC
j_gene: TRBJ2-7
v_gene: TRBV5-1
len: 15
d_gene: TRBD2
abundance: NA

CDR3aa: CAWSEGRQPQHF
CDR3nt: TGTGCCTGGAGTGAGGGGCGTCAGCCCCAGCATTTT
j_gene: TRBJ1-5
v_gene: TRBV30
len: 12
d_gene: NA
abundance: NA

CDR3aa: CASSPPQGSWEQYF
CDR3nt: TGTGCCAGCTCACCACCCCAGGGATCATGGGAGCAGTACTTC
j_gene: TRBJ2-7
v_gene: TRBV18
len: 14
d_gene: NA
abundance: NA

CDR3aa: CASSQEGSQNYGYTF
CDR3nt: TGTGCCAGCAGCCAAGAGGGGAGTCAAAACTATGGCTACACCTTC
j_gene: TRBJ1-2
v_gene: TRBV4-2
len: 15
d_gene: NA
abundance: NA

CDR3aa: CASSLGPGPSYEQYF
CDR3nt: TGTGCCAGCAGCTTAGGGCCAGGGCCCTCCTACGAGCAGTACTTC
j_gene: TRBJ2-7
v_gene: TRBV7-2
len: 15
d_gene: NA
abundance: few

CDR3aa: CSVDSYGYTF
CDR3nt: TGCAGCGTTGATTCTTATGGCTACACCTTC
j_gene: TRBJ1-2
v_gene: TRBV29-1
len: 10
d_gene: NA
abundance: few

CDR3aa: CASSFLFSVTGELFF
CDR3nt: TGTGCCAGCAGCTTTCTCTTTAGCGTAACCGGGGAGCTGTTTTTT
j_gene: TRBJ2-2
v_gene: TRBV7-2
len: 15
d_gene: NA
abundance: NA

CDR3aa: CASSLLTSPSGNEQFF
CDR3nt: TGTGCCAGCAGTCTCCTTACTAGCCCGAGTGGCAATGAGCAGTTCTTC
j_gene: TRBJ2-1
v_gene: TRBV2
len: 16
d_gene: NA
abundance: NA

CDR3aa: CASSLDGGTYGYTF
CDR3nt: TGTGCCAGCAGTTTAGATGGAGGGACCTATGGCTACACCTTC
j_gene: TRBJ1-2
v_gene: TRBV28
len: 14
d_gene: NA
abundance: NA

CDR3aa: CASSLTSGSSYEQYF
CDR3nt: TGTGCCAGCAGCTTGACTAGCGGGAGCTCCTACGAGCAGTACTTC
j_gene: TRBJ2-7
v_gene: TRBV7-3
len: 15
d_gene: TRBD2
abundance: NA

CDR3aa: CASSSQETQYF
CDR3nt: TGTGCCAGCTCGTCACAAGAGACCCAGTACTTC
j_gene: TRBJ2-5
v_gene: TRBV18
len: 11
d_gene: NA
abundance: few

CDR3aa: CASSYSTGTYEQYF
CDR3nt: TGTGCCAGCAGTTACTCGACGGGGACCTACGAGCAGTACTTC
j_gene: TRBJ2-7
v_gene: TRBV6-5
len: 14
d_gene: NA
abundance: few

CDR3aa: CASRRPDISGANVLTF
CDR3nt: TGTGCCAGTAGGAGGCCGGACATCTCTGGGGCCAACGTCCTGACTTTC
j_gene: TRBJ2-6
v_gene: TRBV19
len: 16
d_gene: NA
abundance: NA

CDR3aa: CAWSPAGDTQYF
CDR3nt: TGTGCCTGGAGTCCTGCGGGGGATACGCAGTATTTT
j_gene: TRBJ2-3
v_gene: TRBV30
len: 12
d_gene: NA
abundance: NA

CDR3aa: CASSLAVTSGVNEQFF
CDR3nt: TGCGCCAGCAGCTTGGCAGTGACTAGCGGGGTCAATGAGCAGTTCTTC
j_gene: TRBJ2-1
v_gene: TRBV5-1
len: 16
d_gene: TRBD2
abundance: few

CDR3aa: CASSVGARTSTDTQYF
CDR3nt: TGTGCCAGCAGCGTAGGGGCCAGAACTAGCACAGATACGCAGTATTTT
j_gene: TRBJ2-3
v_gene: TRBV9
len: 16
d_gene: NA
abundance: NA

CDR3aa: CASNPAGGQETQYF
CDR3nt: TGTGCCAGCAATCCGGCAGGGGGCCAAGAGACCCAGTACTTC
j_gene: TRBJ2-5
v_gene: TRBV27
len: 14
d_gene: TRBD1
abundance: NA